This TCR beta chain derives from a study of shared clonotypes between healthy human individuals. Whole-study results and caveats: Larger estimated richness was generally seen in naive subsets than in memory subsets.

V lost 11 bases and J 3 bases, leaving 14 bases between the germline ends. Germline V gene data show CDR1 as MDHEN and CDR2 as SYDVKM. The CDR3 totals 13 residues. The method was immunoSEQ multiplex PCR; TCRdb's version includes in-frame clones alone and lacks a portion of them. The repertoire includes more than 850,000 clones, approximately 80% of them detected once, and roughly 0.56% sits in the top ten. There are a few counts of this clone. The antigen is undetermined. The TCR was taken from a man between 18 and 29 years old in good health. Some clones in this sample may be carry-over from other donors' samples. Sequencing was carried out using memory CD4+ T cells from PBMCs. Indicated subset: CD45RA-negative fraction. The V gene is TRBV28, the J gene TRBJ1-5; a possible D gene is TRBD1 (5 bases). CDR3 sequence: CASIAGPNQPQHF. CDR3 in DNA: TGTGCCTCCATCGCAGGGCCCAATCAGCCCCAGCATTTT. Full variable domain (missing parts from reference TRBV28 and TRBJ1-5): DVKVTQSSRYLVKRTGEKVFLECVQDMDHENMFWYRQDPGLGLRLIYFSYDVKMKEKGDIPEGYSVSREKKERFSLILESASTNQTSMYLCASIAGPNQPQHFGDGTRLSIL.